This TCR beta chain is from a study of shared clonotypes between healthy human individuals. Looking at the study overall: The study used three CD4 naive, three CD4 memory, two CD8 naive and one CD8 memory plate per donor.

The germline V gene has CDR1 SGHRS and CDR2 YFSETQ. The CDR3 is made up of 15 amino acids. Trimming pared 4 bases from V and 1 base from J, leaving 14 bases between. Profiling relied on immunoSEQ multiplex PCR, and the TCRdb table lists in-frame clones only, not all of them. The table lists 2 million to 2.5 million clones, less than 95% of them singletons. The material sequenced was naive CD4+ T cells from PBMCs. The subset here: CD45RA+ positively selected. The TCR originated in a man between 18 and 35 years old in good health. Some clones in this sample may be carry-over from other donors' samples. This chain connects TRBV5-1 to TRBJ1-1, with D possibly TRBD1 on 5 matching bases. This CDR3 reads CASSNPGRPNTEAFF. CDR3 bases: TGCGCCAGCAGCAACCCGGGACGCCCGAACACTGAAGCTTTCTTT.